This is a list of T cell receptor beta chains from one sample in a study of T-cell reconstitution after alpha-beta-depleted transplantation in children. TCRdb itself ran the PCR reads through MiXCR, one entry per CDR3 protein. The sample yields a few hundred thousand distinct CDR3 sequences, approximately 13% seen once. The specimen comprised PBMCs from the stem cell graft donor, sampled from the stem cell graft. The receptors shown here come from a human donor who donated a stem cell graft to a child with combined immunodeficiency. Each CDR3 is given with its conserved first and last residue. A D gene is named only where the DNA matches it firmly. Clone size is given for some rows only: seen once, a few or many times, or a class if the clone is expanded.

d_gene,j_gene,abundance,len,v_gene,CDR3aa,CDR3nt
TRBD2,TRBJ2-1,few,15,TRBV11-2,CASSLGRGGVNEQFF,TGTGCCAGCAGCTTAGGACGGGGGGGCGTCAATGAGCAGTTCTTC
TRBD2,TRBJ2-7,NA,13,TRBV15,CATTAGEGYEQYF,TGTGCCACCACGGCGGGAGAAGGTTACGAGCAGTACTTC
TRBD1,TRBJ2-5,many,15,TRBV20-1,CSARPRDRGQETQYF,TGCAGTGCTAGACCCCGAGACAGGGGGCAGGAGACCCAGTACTTC
NA,TRBJ2-7,NA,14,TRBV7-2,CASSPSDSPYEQYF,TGTGCCAGCAGCCCGTCGGACTCGCCCTACGAGCAGTACTTC
NA,TRBJ1-3,many,14,TRBV12-3/TRBV12-4,CASSLGRSGNTIYF,TGTGCCAGCAGTTTAGGGAGATCTGGAAACACCATATATTTT
NA,TRBJ2-6,NA,14,TRBV25-1,CASSREAGANVLTF,TGTGCCAGCAGCAGGGAGGCGGGGGCCAACGTCCTGACTTTC
NA,TRBJ2-7,few,19,TRBV12-5,CASGLALQGIPLTTYEQYF,TGTGCTAGTGGTTTGGCCCTTCAGGGAATCCCACTCACCACTTACGAGCAGTACTTC
NA,TRBJ2-5,NA,14,TRBV10-3,CAISGGTLGETQYF,TGTGCCATCAGTGGGGGGACCTTGGGCGAGACCCAGTACTTC
TRBD2,TRBJ2-7,NA,15,TRBV10-3,CAISEGRAGEPEQYF,TGTGCCATCAGTGAAGGTCGAGCGGGGGAGCCGGAGCAGTACTTC
TRBD2,TRBJ2-5,NA,18,TRBV11-2,CASSGGTSGGYGQETQYF,TGTGCCAGCAGCGGGGGGACTAGCGGGGGCTACGGGCAAGAGACCCAGTACTTC
NA,TRBJ1-1,few,15,TRBV5-1,CASSLDRAEYGEAFF,TGCGCCAGCAGCTTGGACAGGGCTGAGTACGGTGAAGCTTTCTTT
NA,TRBJ2-1,NA,13,TRBV20-1,CSADGSRRGEQFF,TGCAGTGCCGACGGGTCTAGAAGGGGTGAGCAGTTCTTC
NA,TRBJ1-1,few,16,TRBV5-1,CASSFGTPELNTEAFF,TGCGCCAGCAGCTTTGGGACACCTGAATTGAACACTGAAGCTTTCTTT
NA,TRBJ1-3,NA,18,TRBV25-1,CASGYPAHGANSGNTIYF,TGTGCCAGCGGATACCCTGCCCACGGGGCCAACTCTGGAAACACCATATATTTT
TRBD2,TRBJ2-1,many,17,TRBV7-2,CASSPSALAGTYNEQFF,TGTGCCAGCAGCCCTTCCGCGCTAGCGGGAACCTACAATGAGCAGTTCTTC
NA,TRBJ2-5,many,14,TRBV4-3,CASSQEGNEETQYF,TGCGCCAGCAGCCAAGAAGGGAACGAAGAGACCCAGTACTTC
NA,TRBJ2-7,NA,14,TRBV6-5,CASSYSAPSYEQYF,TGTGCCAGCAGTTACTCAGCCCCCTCCTACGAGCAGTACTTC
NA,TRBJ2-1,NA,15,TRBV4-1,CASSLPGGSRGEQFF,TGCGCCAGCAGCCTCCCTGGGGGGAGTCGGGGTGAGCAGTTCTTC
NA,TRBJ2-2,many,15,TRBV25-1,CASSEYGLTTGELFF,TGTGCCAGCAGTGAATACGGGCTTACCACCGGGGAGCTGTTTTTT
NA,TRBJ2-1,few,14,TRBV12-3/TRBV12-4,CSSAGDRVWNEQFF,TGTAGCTCGGCGGGAGACAGGGTTTGGAATGAGCAGTTCTTC
NA,TRBJ1-3,NA,16,TRBV7-2,CASRRVEEVTGNTIYF,TGTGCCAGCAGAAGAGTCGAGGAGGTTACTGGAAACACCATATATTTT
TRBD1,TRBJ2-2,NA,15,TRBV20-1,CSAIARDRNTGELFF,TGCAGTGCTATCGCCCGGGACAGGAACACCGGGGAGCTGTTTTTT
TRBD2,TRBJ2-2,NA,15,TRBV2,CASTRIAGAGGELFF,TGTGCCAGCACCAGAATAGCGGGAGCCGGCGGGGAGCTGTTTTTT
NA,TRBJ2-3,many,15,TRBV9,CASSVVGGSTDTQYF,TGTGCCAGCAGCGTAGTCGGGGGTAGCACAGATACGCAGTATTTT
NA,TRBJ1-1,many,16,TRBV12-3/TRBV12-4,CASSLRGWGMNTEAFF,TGTGCCAGCAGTTTACGGGGGTGGGGGATGAACACTGAAGCTTTCTTT
TRBD1,TRBJ2-2,many,14,TRBV7-2,CASSGDRATGELFF,TGTGCCAGCAGCGGGGACAGGGCTACCGGGGAGCTGTTTTTT
TRBD1,TRBJ2-7,NA,15,TRBV15,CATSSWTGLNYEQYF,TGTGCCACCAGCAGCTGGACAGGGTTAAACTACGAGCAGTACTTC
TRBD2,TRBJ2-3,many,16,TRBV7-8,CASSSSGGQSTDTQYF,TGTGCCAGCAGCTCTAGCGGGGGACAAAGCACAGATACGCAGTATTTT
NA,TRBJ2-6,NA,17,TRBV6-1,CASSRQSIHSGANVLTF,TGTGCCAGCAGTAGGCAGAGTATTCACTCTGGGGCCAACGTCCTGACTTTC
NA,TRBJ2-7,once,11,TRBV28,CASSFLWEQYF,TGTGCCAGCAGTTTCTTATGGGAGCAGTACTTC
NA,TRBJ1-2,NA,13,TRBV12-3/TRBV12-4,CASSRGLFTGYTF,TGTGCCAGCAGTAGGGGACTGTTTACAGGCTACACCTTC
NA,TRBJ2-1,NA,15,TRBV24-1,CATSDNSRGDNEQFF,TGTGCCACCAGTGACAACTCCAGGGGTGATAATGAGCAGTTCTTC
NA,TRBJ2-1,few,17,TRBV5-6,CASSLNMLLLSYNEQFF,TGTGCCAGCAGCTTGAATATGTTACTCCTGTCCTACAATGAGCAGTTCTTC